The following is a T cell receptor beta chain sequence with its context. The data derive from a study of blood T cell repertoires in COVID-19. Study details: Collection of acute and convalescent COVID-19 samples took place in the United States, Italy and Spain. PBMCs, B-cell-depleted T cells, or T cells provided the cDNA or gDNA that made up the material.

Methods used by the authors: Estimation of nucleated cell counts was performed using reference gene primer amplification. Repertoires were generated with immunoSEQ multiplex PCR, while TCRdb's copy carries only in-frame clones and drops some. The V and J calls and clone size come from that table; D and trimming were worked out from the DNA. The sample lists 400,000 to 500,000 clones; more than 70% were seen once. The CDR3 consists of 19 residues. J was trimmed by 0 bases and V by 4 bases; bases with no gene match: 12. CDR1 and CDR2 from the germline V gene are MDHEN and SYDVKM. Membership in each cohort depended on participant-reported clinical history.

This clonotype was obtained from a woman between 18 and 30 years old who had been exposed to COVID-19. Sequenced input: PBMCs or T cells enriched from blood (not recorded which). The V and J genes are TRBV28 and TRBJ1-5, with 10 positions matching TRBD1. In DNA form, the CDR3 reads TGTGCCAGCAGTTCCCCCCGGGACAGGGGCCAATTTAGCAATCAGCCCCAGCATTTT. Translated, it gives CASSSPRDRGQFSNQPQHF.